This is a list of T cell receptor beta chains from one sample in a study of blood T cell repertoires in COVID-19. The method was immunoSEQ multiplex PCR; TCRdb's version includes in-frame clones alone and lacks a portion of them. The repertoire has 65,000 to 85,000 clones, about nine tenths of them found once; the top ten carry approximately 10%. Sequencing used peripheral blood. The receptors originated from a woman aged 18-29 years with acute or convalescent COVID-19. Both conserved end residues are part of each CDR3.

V gene: TRBV19; J gene: TRBJ1-4; CDR3 protein: CASGPSRQGGPNEKLFF
V gene: TRBV7-9; J gene: TRBJ1-4; CDR3 protein: CASSSGQGGNEKLFF
V gene: TRBV10-3; J gene: TRBJ1-2; CDR3 protein: CAISGQGYGYTF
V gene: TRBV19; J gene: TRBJ1-1; CDR3 protein: CASSIDGGTMLMNTEAFF
V gene: TRBV11-2; J gene: TRBJ2-1; CDR3 protein: CASGAWVGNEQFF
V gene: TRBV18; J gene: TRBJ1-1; CDR3 protein: CASSPPTGAGLLLGEAFF
V gene: TRBV7-2; J gene: TRBJ2-2; CDR3 protein: CASSPNGFSGELFF
V gene: TRBV19; J gene: TRBJ2-1; CDR3 protein: CASTPNSGGTNEQFF
V gene: TRBV7-9; J gene: TRBJ1-1; CDR3 protein: CASSLPGGTEAFF
V gene: TRBV5-1; J gene: TRBJ2-7; CDR3 protein: CASSLSGTGSYEQYF
V gene: TRBV28; J gene: TRBJ1-3; CDR3 protein: CASSNRGVRNTIYF
V gene: TRBV5-1; J gene: TRBJ1-3; CDR3 protein: CASSLDGQRGNTIYF
V gene: TRBV3-1/TRBV3-2; J gene: TRBJ2-7; CDR3 protein: CASSLDRGRAYEQYF
V gene: TRBV7-2; J gene: TRBJ1-3; CDR3 protein: CASSFQPGVTGNTIYF
V gene: TRBV7-9; J gene: TRBJ1-1; CDR3 protein: CASSRPGTGAMNTEAFF
V gene: TRBV27; J gene: TRBJ1-6; CDR3 protein: CASRGDGQGVYNSPLHF
V gene: TRBV10-3; J gene: TRBJ1-5; CDR3 protein: CAIKPRQAGPQHF
V gene: TRBV25-1; J gene: TRBJ2-5; CDR3 protein: CASHMSAGVGQQETQYF
V gene: TRBV9; J gene: TRBJ2-6; CDR3 protein: CASSNPLNRSGANVLTF
V gene: TRBV4-1; J gene: TRBJ2-7; CDR3 protein: CASSQGVGIYEQYF
V gene: TRBV29-1; J gene: TRBJ2-1; CDR3 protein: CSVKHGGTGGPRSYNEQFF
V gene: TRBV29-1; J gene: TRBJ2-1; CDR3 protein: CSVEDWSLAVDNEQFF
V gene: TRBV6-4; J gene: TRBJ2-2; CDR3 protein: CASSDSSGGATGELFF
V gene: TRBV7-6; J gene: TRBJ1-4; CDR3 protein: CASSLGGSNEKLFF
V gene: TRBV6-6; J gene: TRBJ1-1; CDR3 protein: CASSYLPEGENTEAFF
V gene: TRBV29-1; J gene: TRBJ1-2; CDR3 protein: CSVEDPREASGYTF
V gene: TRBV7-9; J gene: TRBJ1-6; CDR3 protein: CATAGGPNSPLHF
V gene: TRBV5-4; J gene: TRBJ1-2; CDR3 protein: CASSPQTGPGYTF
V gene: TRBV7-8; J gene: TRBJ2-1; CDR3 protein: CASSFPSGGVNEQFF
V gene: TRBV6-2/TRBV6-3; J gene: TRBJ2-3; CDR3 protein: CASSGLVTSDTQYF
V gene: TRBV6-1; J gene: TRBJ1-5; CDR3 protein: CASSERWDRTSNQPQHF
V gene: TRBV6-5; J gene: TRBJ1-1; CDR3 protein: CASSYFRENTEAFF
V gene: TRBV7-2; J gene: TRBJ2-7; CDR3 protein: CASSSSLAAKPYEQYF
V gene: TRBV5-6; J gene: TRBJ2-2; CDR3 protein: CASSLGATGSGELFF
V gene: TRBV7-2; J gene: TRBJ2-5; CDR3 protein: CASSSEPTGSSQYF
V gene: TRBV6-1; J gene: TRBJ1-1; CDR3 protein: CASSEQNRPNTEAFF
V gene: TRBV6-1; J gene: TRBJ1-5; CDR3 protein: CASSDSKTANQPQHF
V gene: TRBV5-4; J gene: TRBJ1-1; CDR3 protein: CASRTRQGAMNTEAFF
V gene: TRBV5-6; J gene: TRBJ1-2; CDR3 protein: CASSLGRGNYGYTF
V gene: TRBV27; J gene: TRBJ1-2; CDR3 protein: CASSPGTGGNYGYTF
V gene: TRBV2; J gene: TRBJ2-3; CDR3 protein: CASGLTGYTDTQYF
V gene: TRBV11-2; J gene: TRBJ2-7; CDR3 protein: CASRQDSYEQYF
V gene: TRBV4-1; J gene: TRBJ1-2; CDR3 protein: CASSQEGNPSTGGYTF
V gene: TRBV4-1; J gene: TRBJ1-6; CDR3 protein: CASSQAHGHESSPLHF
V gene: TRBV20-1; J gene: TRBJ1-5; CDR3 protein: CSASQGGQPQHF
V gene: TRBV19; J gene: TRBJ2-1; CDR3 protein: CASRTGTGGYNEQFF
V gene: TRBV2; J gene: TRBJ2-1; CDR3 protein: CASSDVGRDLYNEQFF
V gene: TRBV2; J gene: TRBJ2-7; CDR3 protein: CASTVRADYEQYF
V gene: TRBV5-5; J gene: TRBJ2-2; CDR3 protein: CASSRTSGGPNTGELFF
V gene: TRBV15; J gene: TRBJ1-5; CDR3 protein: CATSSLEGALRGNQPQHF
V gene: TRBV19; J gene: TRBJ1-5; CDR3 protein: CASTGGGSNQPQHF
V gene: TRBV3-1/TRBV3-2; J gene: TRBJ1-3; CDR3 protein: CASSQQRGRGNTIYF
V gene: TRBV21-1; J gene: TRBJ2-7; CDR3 protein: CASSKGSRRGEQYF
V gene: TRBV3-1/TRBV3-2; J gene: TRBJ2-1; CDR3 protein: CASSQLAGGIHEQFF
V gene: TRBV11-3; J gene: TRBJ2-3; CDR3 protein: CASSLGGRSTQYF
V gene: TRBV5-1; J gene: TRBJ1-1; CDR3 protein: CASSLDSQNTEAFF
V gene: TRBV19; J gene: TRBJ1-1; CDR3 protein: CASSPRTGGFTEAFF
V gene: TRBV19; J gene: TRBJ2-3; CDR3 protein: CASRQGVGDTQYF
V gene: TRBV28; J gene: TRBJ1-5; CDR3 protein: CASKRQGSEFSNQPQHF
V gene: TRBV15; J gene: TRBJ2-3; CDR3 protein: CATSAGGQGTDTQYF